These 14 T cell receptor beta chains were all obtained from the same sample, sequenced in a study of cytomegalovirus exposure and HLA in healthy donors. This PCR relied on a set of 60 Vbeta primers and 13 Jbeta primers. Here immunoSEQ multiplex PCR was the method, and the copy in TCRdb shows in-frame clones only, minus some. Its clone listing holds some 31,000 clones. The sequenced sample was PBMCs. These receptor sequences come from a middle-aged woman in good health and CMV-seropositive.

Judged by frequency, this clone is medium-sized (0.01 to 0.1%). The chain uses TRBV29-1 and TRBJ1-1; the D gene is possibly TRBD1 (5 bases). The CDR3 has 12 amino acids. In germline, CDR1 is SQVTM, CDR2 ANQGSEA. V was pared by 6 bases and J by 5 bases, with 13 bases between. The CDR3: CSVSREGTEAFF. The CDR3 DNA reads TGCAGCGTGTCCAGGGAAGGGACTGAAGCTTTCTTT.

The V gene is TRBV9, the J gene TRBJ1-4; TRBD1 is a possible D gene (5 bases). V was shortened by 0 bases and J by 8 bases, with 17 bases between the two germline ends. The CDR3 loop spans 16 amino acids. Germline CDR1 reads SGDLS; CDR2 reads YYNGEE. CDR3 sequence reads: CASSVAYDLREEKLFF. The CDR3 nucleotides read TGTGCCAGCAGCGTAGCTTATGATCTCAGGGAAGAAAAACTGTTTTTT.

The CDR3 DNA sequence: TGTGCCAGCAGCGTCCAGGGGGTCCCCTACGAGCAGTACTTC. It is translated as CASSVQGVPYEQYF. The chain has TRBV9 and TRBJ2-7; 7 bases are shared with TRBD1. This CDR3 comprises 14 residues. CDR1 SGDLS and CDR2 YYNGEE come from the germline V gene. V lost 2 bases to trimming and J lost 2 bases; unmatched junction nucleotides: 4.

The chain carries TRBV29-1 and TRBJ1-1, with D uncertain. This CDR3 has 11 residues. Germline assignment: CDR1 SQVTM and CDR2 ANQGSEA. CDR3 sequence (DNA): TGCAAAGCGTTGGAGGAAACCGAAGCTTTCTTT. Its protein product is CKALEETEAFF.

The chain links TRBV7-2 to TRBJ2-3, with 8 nucleotides matching TRBD2. This CDR3 is built from 14 residues. The germline CDR1 and CDR2 sequences are SGHTA and FQGNSA. V lost 5 bases, J lost 4 bases, and 5 bases stayed unmatched. The CDR3 DNA reads as TGTGCCAGCAGCCTAGGACTAGCAGCAGATACGCAGTATTTT. Translated, it gives CASSLGLAADTQYF. The whole variable domain, filled in from reference TRBV7-2 and TRBJ2-3, reads GAGVSQSPSNKVTEKGKDVELRCDPISGHTALYWYRQSLGQGLEFLIYFQGNSAPDKSGLPSDRFSAERTGGSVSTLTIQRTQQEDSAVYLCASSLGLAADTQYFGPGTRLTVL.

The chain combines TRBV5-6 with TRBJ1-2; TRBD1 matches 10 bases. The CDR3 totals 14 residues. Germline V CDR1 and CDR2: SGHDT, YYEEEE. The J segment lost 4 bases and the V segment lost 4 bases, leaving 4 bases of the junction unmatched. The CDR3 nucleotides are TGTGCCAGCAGCCGACAGGGGGCGAGCTATGGCTACACCTTC. As protein: CASSRQGASYGYTF.

The chain combines TRBV30 with TRBJ1-4; 10 nucleotides line up with TRBD1. The length of the CDR3 is 13 residues. J lost 7 bases, V lost 5 bases, and 4 bases had no gene match. Germline lookup yields CDR1 GTSNPN and CDR2 SVGIG (reference sequence). The CDR3 DNA reads as TGTGCCTGGGACCGACAGGGGGCTGAAAAACTGTTTTTT. As protein: CAWDRQGAEKLFF. The variable domain in full, completed from reference TRBV30 and TRBJ1-4, reads SQTIHQWPATLVQPVGSPLSLECTVEGTSNPNLYWYRQAAGRGLQLLFYSVGIGQISSEVPQNLSASRPQDRQFILSSKKLLLSDSGFYLCAWDRQGAEKLFFGSGTQLSVL.

J is TRBJ2-2 and V is TRBV2; D uncertain. V lost 7 bases to trimming and J lost 5 bases, with 14 bases between them. Germline loops: CDR1 SNHLY, CDR2 FYNNEI. The CDR3 sequence is 14 residues long. CDR3 protein: CASMGLYVTGELFF. The DNA of the CDR3 is TGTGCCAGCATGGGCCTTTACGTTACCGGGGAGCTGTTTTTT.

The chain is built from TRBV18 and TRBJ2-3; D might be TRBD2 (5 bases). Germline V gene sequence: CDR1 KGHSH, CDR2 LQKENI. CDR3 length: 16 amino acids. The V end lost 2 bases, the J end lost 1 base, and 13 bases lay between the germline ends. The CDR3 DNA follows: TGTGCCAGCTCACCAAGGCAGTCGAGGGGCACAGATACGCAGTATTTT. Its translation is CASSPRQSRGTDTQYF. The full variable domain, its missing parts supplied by reference TRBV18 and TRBJ2-3, is NAGVMQNPRHLVRRRGQEARLRCSPMKGHSHVYWYRQLPEEGLKFMVYLQKENIIDESGMPKERFSAEFPKEGPSILRIQQVVRGDSAAYFCASSPRQSRGTDTQYFGPGTRLTVL.

The J gene is TRBJ2-3, the V gene TRBV29-1; a possible D gene is TRBD1 (5 bases). The CDR3 loop spans 11 amino acids. V was trimmed by 5 bases and J by 3 bases, leaving 6 bases between them. Per the germline V gene, CDR1 is SQVTM and CDR2 is ANQGSEA. CDR3 amino acids: CSVRGTDTQYF. The CDR3 DNA reads TGCAGCGTTAGGGGAACAGATACGCAGTATTTT.

A word on this clone: Additional DNA sequences in this sample encode the identical CDR3. The chain combines TRBV5-1 with TRBJ2-7, with a tentative D call TRBD1 (6 bases). The CDR3 has 14 residues. V lost 0 bases to trimming and J lost 2 bases, with 9 bases between them. Germline lookup yields CDR1 SGHRS and CDR2 YFSETQ. The CDR3 here is CASSLGGPPYEQYF. DNA for the CDR3: TGCGCCAGCAGCTTGGGGGGGCCCCCCTACGAGCAGTACTTC.

This chain uses TRBV20-1 with TRBJ1-2, with 7 nucleotides matching TRBD1. J was trimmed by 8 bases and V by 6 bases; bases with no gene match: 6. This CDR3 is built from 11 residues. Germline values: CDR1 DFQATT, CDR2 SNEGSKA (reference sequence). The CDR3 region is CSARTGYGYTF. In nucleotides, the CDR3 is TGCAGTGCCAGGACAGGTTACGGCTACACCTTC.

The rearrangement links TRBV19 to TRBJ1-2; 11 bases match TRBD1. The CDR3 has 13 amino acids. Looked up from germline, CDR1 is LNHDA and CDR2 is SQIVND (reference sequence). Unmatched junction bases numbered 3, after V lost 7 bases and J lost 5 bases. The CDR3 sequence: CASKGDRGYGYTF. CDR3 sequence (DNA): TGTGCCAGTAAGGGGGACAGGGGGTATGGCTACACCTTC.

V is TRBV25-1 and J is TRBJ1-2; no clear D. Trimming shortened V by 4 bases and J by 4 bases, and 10 bases separated the two germline ends. Germline V gene data show CDR1 as MGHDK and CDR2 as SYGVNS. The CDR3 contains 13 residues. CDR3 in amino acids: CASSVLAGYGYTF. Here the CDR3 DNA reads TGTGCCAGCAGTGTTCTAGCCGGCTATGGCTACACCTTC.